This TCR beta chain came from a study of OX40 agonist ivuxolimab in advanced cancers. The table came from immunoSEQ multiplex PCR; TCRdb's copy has only in-frame clones and leaves some out. This table holds 100,000 or so clones, roughly 90% found once. This material consisted of CD4+ or CD8+ T cells sorted from blood, taken in a trial of the OX40 agonist ivuxolimab. The TCR was taken from an adult with an advanced solid tumor such as melanoma, head and neck, liver or kidney cancer.

The CDR3 DNA reads as TGTGCCAGCAGCCAAGTTAACTATGGCTACGAGCAGTACTTC. This gives the protein CASSQVNYGYEQYF. This chain uses TRBV14 with TRBJ2-7; no firm D call. CDR1 and CDR2 from the germline V gene are SGHDN and FVKESK. The germline V and J ends were trimmed by 1 base and 3 bases, with 10 bases remaining between them. This CDR3 has 14 amino acids.